The 7 T cell receptor beta chains below come from one sample, sequenced in a study of blood T cell repertoires in COVID-19. Here immunoSEQ multiplex PCR was the method, and the copy in TCRdb shows in-frame clones only, minus some. The table shows about 180,000 clones, with 85% occurring only once. The specimen sequenced was PBMCs or T cells enriched from blood (not recorded which). Receptors originate from a man aged 40-55 years who had recovered from COVID-19.

This sequence joins TRBV6-6 and TRBJ1-6, with D possibly being TRBD1 (6 bases). Germline loops: CDR1 MNHNY, CDR2 SVGAGI (reference sequence). The CDR3 consists of 16 residues. The ends were cut back, 7 bases at V and 1 base at J, with 14 bases in the middle. As DNA, the CDR3 is TGTGCCAGCAATCGACTTAGGGGGTCCTATAATTCACCCCTCCACTTT. Amino acids: CASNRLRGSYNSPLHF.

The V and J genes are TRBV6-5 and TRBJ1-2, with TRBD1 as a possible D gene (5 bases). Between the trimmed V and J ends, which lost 6 bases and 5 bases, there was a span of 19 bases. The CDR3 length is 15 residues. Germline V gene data show CDR1 as MNHEY and CDR2 as SVGAGI. CDR3 amino acids: CASSFPRGGVYGYTF. The CDR3 DNA sequence: TGTGCCAGCAGCTTCCCACGGGGAGGGGTTTATGGCTACACCTTC.

The chain combines TRBV5-4 with TRBJ1-5; D unresolved. This CDR3 is 13 amino acids long. Germline CDR1 SGHNT, CDR2 YYREEE (reference sequence). With 0 bases removed from V and 4 bases from J, the gap between germline ends came to 5 bases. CDR3 DNA: TGTGCCAGCAGCTTGGAGCCGAATCAGCCCCAGCATTTT. Translating gives CASSLEPNQPQHF. The full variable domain, its missing parts supplied by reference TRBV5-4 and TRBJ1-5, is ETGVTQSPTHLIKTRGQQVTLRCSSQSGHNTVSWYQQALGQGPQFIFQYYREEENGRGNFPPRFSGLQFPNYSSELNVNALELDDSALYLCASSLEPNQPQHFGDGTRLSIL.

This chain links TRBV19 with TRBJ2-5; maybe TRBD1 (6 bases). Trimming pared 3 bases from V and 5 bases from J, leaving 16 bases between. This CDR3 has 15 amino acids. Germline CDR1 reads LNHDA; CDR2 reads SQIVND (reference sequence). In nucleotides, the CDR3 is TGTGCCAGTAGTATGGGTCCAGGGGTGGGGGAGACCCAGTACTTC. This sequence encodes CASSMGPGVGETQYF.

This clone was counted a few times. V usage is TRBV5-1 and J usage is TRBJ1-4; TRBD1 is a possible D gene (6 bases). Trimming left V 4 bases short and J 6 bases short, with 16 bases between. Germline loops: CDR1 SGHRS, CDR2 YFSETQ. The CDR3 runs to 15 residues. The CDR3 DNA reads TGCGCCAGCAGCGTACAGGGAGGGGGAGATGAAAAACTGTTTTTT. Translation gives CASSVQGGGDEKLFF.

J is TRBJ1-2 and V is TRBV4-2; D ambiguous. Trimming stripped 3 bases from V and 4 bases from J, with 9 bases between. The germline V gene encodes CDR1 LGHNA and CDR2 YNFKEQ. This CDR3 spans 13 amino acids. Here the CDR3 reads CASSQENSYGYTF. The CDR3 bases are TGTGCCAGCAGCCAGGAGAACTCCTATGGCTACACCTTC.

The gene calls are TRBV2 and TRBJ1-6; D possibly corresponds to TRBD1 (5 bases). With 7 bases removed from V and 7 bases from J, the gap between germline ends came to 11 bases. The germline gives CDR1 SNHLY, CDR2 FYNNEI. The length of the CDR3 is 13 residues. The CDR3 nucleotides are TGTGCCAGCAAAGGGGCCGAAAATTCACCCCTCCACTTT. Translated, it gives CASKGAENSPLHF.